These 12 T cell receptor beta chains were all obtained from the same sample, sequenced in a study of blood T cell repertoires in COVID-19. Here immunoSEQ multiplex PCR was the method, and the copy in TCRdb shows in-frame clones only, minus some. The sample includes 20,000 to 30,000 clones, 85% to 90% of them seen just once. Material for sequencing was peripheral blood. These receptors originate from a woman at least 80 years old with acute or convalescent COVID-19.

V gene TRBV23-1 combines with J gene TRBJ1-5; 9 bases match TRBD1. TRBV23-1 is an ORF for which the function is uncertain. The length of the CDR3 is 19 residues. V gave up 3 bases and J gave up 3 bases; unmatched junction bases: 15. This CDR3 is CASSHTEDRGIRNNQPQHF. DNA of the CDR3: TGCGCCAGCAGTCACACGGAGGACAGGGGAATTAGGAACAATCAGCCCCAGCATTTT.

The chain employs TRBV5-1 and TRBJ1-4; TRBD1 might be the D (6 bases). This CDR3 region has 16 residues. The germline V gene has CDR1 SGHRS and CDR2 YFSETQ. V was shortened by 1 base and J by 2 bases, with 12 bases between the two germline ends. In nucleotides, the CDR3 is TGCGCCAGCAGCTTGACTTATAGGGGGACTAATGAAAAACTGTTTTTT. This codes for CASSLTYRGTNEKLFF.

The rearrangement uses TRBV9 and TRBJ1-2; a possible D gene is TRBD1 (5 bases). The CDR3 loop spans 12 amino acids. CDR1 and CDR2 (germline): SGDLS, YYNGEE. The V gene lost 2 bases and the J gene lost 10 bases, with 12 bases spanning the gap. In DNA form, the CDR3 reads TGTGCCAGCAGCGTTCAGGGTCTGGACTACACCTTC. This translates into CASSVQGLDYTF.

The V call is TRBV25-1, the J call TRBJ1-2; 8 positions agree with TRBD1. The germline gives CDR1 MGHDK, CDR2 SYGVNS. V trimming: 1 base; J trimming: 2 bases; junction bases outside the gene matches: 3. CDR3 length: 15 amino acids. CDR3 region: CASSESWTGNYGYTF. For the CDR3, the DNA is TGTGCCAGCAGTGAATCATGGACAGGGAACTATGGCTACACCTTC.

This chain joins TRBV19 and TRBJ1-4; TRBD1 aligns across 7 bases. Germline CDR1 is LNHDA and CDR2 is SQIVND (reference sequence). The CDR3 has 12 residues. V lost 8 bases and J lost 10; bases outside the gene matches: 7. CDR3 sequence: CASGLTGPKLFF. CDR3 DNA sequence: TGTGCCAGTGGACTGACAGGGCCAAAACTGTTTTTT. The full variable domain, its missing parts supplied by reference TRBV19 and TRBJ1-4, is DGGITQSPKYLFRKEGQNVTLSCEQNLNHDAMYWYRQDPGQGLRLIYYSQIVNDFQKGDIAEGYSVSREKKESFPLTVTSAQKNPTAFYLCASGLTGPKLFFGSGTQLSVL.

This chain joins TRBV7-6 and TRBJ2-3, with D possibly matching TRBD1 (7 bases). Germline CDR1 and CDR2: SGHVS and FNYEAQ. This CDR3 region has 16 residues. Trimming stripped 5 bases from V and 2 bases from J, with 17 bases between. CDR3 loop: CASSPPGGIITDTQYF. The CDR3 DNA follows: TGTGCCAGCAGCCCACCAGGGGGGATAATCACAGATACGCAGTATTTT.

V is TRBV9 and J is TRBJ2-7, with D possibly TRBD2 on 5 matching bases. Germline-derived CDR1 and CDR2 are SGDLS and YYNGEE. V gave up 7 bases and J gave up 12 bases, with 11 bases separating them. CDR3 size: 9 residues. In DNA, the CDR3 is TGTGCCAGCGTGGGAGTCGGGTACTTC. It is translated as CASVGVGYF.

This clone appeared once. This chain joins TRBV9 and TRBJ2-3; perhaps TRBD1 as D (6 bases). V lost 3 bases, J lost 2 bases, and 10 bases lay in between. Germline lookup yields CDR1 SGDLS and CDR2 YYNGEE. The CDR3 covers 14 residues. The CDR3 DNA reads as TGTGCCAGCAGCGAACAGGGTTTCACAGATACGCAGTATTTT. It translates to CASSEQGFTDTQYF.

As DNA, the CDR3 is TGTGCCAGCAGCCCGGGACAGGCACCTTATGGCTACACCTTC. It specifies CASSPGQAPYGYTF. This rearrangement joins TRBV27 to TRBJ1-2; TRBD1 agrees at 8 bases. The CDR3 covers 14 residues. Germline V gene sequence: CDR1 MNHEY, CDR2 SMNVEV (reference sequence). V was pared by 6 bases and J by 5 bases, with 8 bases of the junction left unmatched.

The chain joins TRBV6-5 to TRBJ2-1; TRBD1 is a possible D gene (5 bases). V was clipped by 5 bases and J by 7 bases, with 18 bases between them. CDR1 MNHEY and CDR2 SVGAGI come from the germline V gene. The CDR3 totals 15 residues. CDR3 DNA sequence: TGTGCCAGCAGTATACGGACCCCCCAGGGAAATGAGCAGTTCTTC. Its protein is CASSIRTPQGNEQFF.

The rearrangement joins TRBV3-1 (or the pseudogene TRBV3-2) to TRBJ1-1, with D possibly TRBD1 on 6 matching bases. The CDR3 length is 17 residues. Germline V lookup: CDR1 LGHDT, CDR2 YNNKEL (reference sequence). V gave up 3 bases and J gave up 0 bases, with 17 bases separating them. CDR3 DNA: TGTGCCAGCAGCCAGTACAGCTTGGGGGCCATGAACACTGAAGCTTTCTTT. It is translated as CASSQYSLGAMNTEAFF.

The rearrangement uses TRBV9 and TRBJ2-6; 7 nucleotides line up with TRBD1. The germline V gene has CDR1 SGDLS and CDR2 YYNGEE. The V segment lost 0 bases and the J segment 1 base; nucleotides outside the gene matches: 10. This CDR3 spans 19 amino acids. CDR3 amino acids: CASSVGGGLKKSGANVLTF. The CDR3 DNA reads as TGTGCCAGCAGCGTAGGAGGGGGCCTTAAGAAATCTGGGGCCAACGTCCTGACTTTC.